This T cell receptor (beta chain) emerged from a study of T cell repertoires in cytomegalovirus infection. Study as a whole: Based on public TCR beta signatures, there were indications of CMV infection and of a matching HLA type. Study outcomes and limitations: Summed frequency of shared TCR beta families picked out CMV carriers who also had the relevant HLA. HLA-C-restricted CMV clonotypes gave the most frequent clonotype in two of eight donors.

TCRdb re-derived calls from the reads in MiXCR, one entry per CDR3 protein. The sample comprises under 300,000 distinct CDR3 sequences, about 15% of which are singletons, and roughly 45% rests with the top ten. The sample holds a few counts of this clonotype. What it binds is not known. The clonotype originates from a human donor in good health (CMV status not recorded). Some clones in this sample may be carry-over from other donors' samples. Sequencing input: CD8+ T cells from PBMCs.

The CDR3 here is CSVRQGSYEQFF. CDR3 DNA sequence: TGCAGCGTCAGACAGGGGAGTTATGAGCAGTTCTTC. This chain uses TRBV29-1 with TRBJ2-1; 8 nucleotides align to TRBD1. The CDR3 contains 12 residues. Germline CDR1 reads SQVTM; CDR2 reads ANQGSEA. V lost 6 bases, J lost 8 bases, and 6 bases stayed unmatched.